The source of this T cell receptor beta chain is a study of long-term antiretroviral therapy in people with HIV. General study results and limits: When set beside controls, HIV repertoires had CDR3 length ranges that were narrower. Clonal expansions arising prior to ART prevailed in the repertoire at every time point. Diversity rose after ART but stayed below transplant donor controls.

This clone was recorded once. What it binds is not known. The assay, immunoSEQ v3.0, was run at survey level. Sequencing was performed with immunoSEQ multiplex PCR; in TCRdb, only in-frame clones are kept and a portion is missing. The sample lists some 15,000 clones, roughly 88% seen once, with less than 8.5% in the top ten. The CDR3 is 17 amino acids. V was pared by 4 bases and J by 4 bases, with 14 bases of the junction left unmatched. In germline, CDR1 is SGHDN, CDR2 FVKESK. This clonotype was sampled from a man aged 30 to 45 with HIV. The source material was unsorted PBMCs, sampled 0.4 years after starting antiretroviral therapy. V gene TRBV14 combines with J gene TRBJ2-3; TRBD2 aligns across 7 bases. The CDR3, as DNA: TGTGCCAGCAGCCTCAGGCAAGGACTAGGGTTGGCAGATACGCAGTATTTT. This encodes CASSLRQGLGLADTQYF.